The 9 T cell receptor beta chains given below trace back to one sample, sequenced in a study of T-cell reconstitution after alpha-beta-depleted transplantation in children. Unique molecular identifiers were incorporated during preparation of the TCRbeta library. TCRdb re-derived calls from the PCR reads in MiXCR, one entry per CDR3 protein. The repertoire consists of roughly 240,000 distinct CDR3 sequences, with roughly 8.2% occurring once and the leading ten covering about 6.4%. Specimen: PBMCs, mostly from graft donor cells, collected 180 days after TCRalphabeta/CD19-depleted stem cell transplant. These TCRs come from a male patient aged 10 to 17 who had a stem cell transplant for acute lymphoblastic leukemia, so the T cells may come from the graft donor.

In this sample, this clonotype turned up many times. This chain links TRBV5-1 with TRBJ2-3, with D perhaps matching TRBD2 (6 bases). This CDR3 comprises 14 residues. The V end lost 4 bases, the J end lost 3 bases, and 12 bases lay between the germline ends. CDR1 and CDR2 from the germline V gene are SGHRS and YFSETQ. For the CDR3, the DNA is TGCGCCAGCAGCACCGTGGCGGGGACAGATACGCAGTATTTT. It translates to CASSTVAGTDTQYF.

With regard to this clonotype: A much larger clone lies a single base off, so this may be a read error. The chain joins TRBV20-1 to TRBJ1-2, with 7 positions matching TRBD1. This CDR3 is built from 13 residues. The V segment lost 3 bases and the J segment 13 bases; nucleotides outside the gene matches: 14. From germline, CDR1 is DFQATT and CDR2 SNEGSKA (reference sequence). CDR3 nucleotides: TGCAGTGCTAGGACAGGGATGAGCCGATTTGGCACCTTC. Its protein product is CSARTGMSRFGTF.

This clonotype was counted ten times or more. The chain is built from TRBV12-3 or TRBV12-4 and TRBJ2-5; D may be TRBD2 (5 bases). CDR3 length: 17 residues. Trimming removed 2 bases at V and 2 bases at J, with 18 bases between. The CDR3: CASSLIWTGLIQETQYF. CDR3 bases: TGTGCCAGCAGTTTAATTTGGACCGGACTGATACAAGAGACCCAGTACTTC.

This clonotype was seen at least ten times. The CDR3 DNA reads TGTGCCAGCAGTTTCCTCAGCGGGGGGGCAGGAGATACGCAGTATTTT. Its protein is CASSFLSGGAGDTQYF. The chain uses TRBV6-5 and TRBJ2-3; TRBD2 aligns across 10 bases. This CDR3 has 16 amino acids. V lost 4 bases, J lost 5 bases, and 9 bases stayed unmatched. The germline gives CDR1 MNHEY, CDR2 SVGAGI.

The chain's CDR3 is CSARGQGISYEQYF. CDR3 DNA: TGCAGTGCTAGAGGTCAGGGGATCTCCTACGAGCAGTACTTC. The rearrangement joins TRBV20-1 to TRBJ2-7, with D possibly TRBD1 on 6 matching bases. From germline, CDR1 is DFQATT and CDR2 SNEGSKA (reference sequence). The ends were cut back, 1 base at V and 0 bases at J, with 10 bases in the middle. The CDR3 has 14 residues.

This clonotype has at least ten counts. This chain links TRBV5-1 with TRBJ1-2; D is ambiguous. V gave up 0 bases and J gave up 8 bases, with 11 bases separating them. Germline V gives CDR1 SGHRS, CDR2 YFSETQ. The CDR3 length is 13 residues. The CDR3: CASSLAGFRGYTF. The CDR3 nucleotides are TGCGCCAGCAGCTTGGCCGGGTTTCGCGGCTACACCTTC.

This clonotype was seen many times. The chain joins TRBV20-1 to TRBJ1-2; perhaps TRBD1 as D (5 bases). Trimming removed 6 bases from V and 3 bases from J, with 14 bases in between. Germline V CDR1 and CDR2: DFQATT, SNEGSKA (reference sequence). This CDR3 is built from 13 residues. For the CDR3, the DNA is TGCAGTGCCAAACTCTTGGGGGACTATGGCTACACCTTC. Translating gives CSAKLLGDYGYTF.

This clonotype was counted many times. This chain connects TRBV4-3 to TRBJ2-1; 9 bases align to TRBD2. This CDR3 has 16 amino acids. In germline, CDR1 is LGHNA, CDR2 YSLEER. Unmatched junction bases numbered 10, after V lost 4 bases and J lost 6 bases. The CDR3, as DNA: TGCGCCAGCAGCCTCTGGGGGCGGGGGGGCAGCAATGAGCAGTTCTTC. Amino acid sequence: CASSLWGRGGSNEQFF.

This clonotype showed up many times. In DNA, the CDR3 is TGCGCCAGCAGCTTGGGAGGCAGTCTTCGATCTAACTATGGCTACACCTTC. Translated, it gives CASSLGGSLRSNYGYTF. This chain uses TRBV5-1 with TRBJ1-2; D not certain. Trimming cost V 0 bases and J 0 bases, with 15 bases left between them. Germline V gene data show CDR1 as SGHRS and CDR2 as YFSETQ. CDR3 size: 17 residues.